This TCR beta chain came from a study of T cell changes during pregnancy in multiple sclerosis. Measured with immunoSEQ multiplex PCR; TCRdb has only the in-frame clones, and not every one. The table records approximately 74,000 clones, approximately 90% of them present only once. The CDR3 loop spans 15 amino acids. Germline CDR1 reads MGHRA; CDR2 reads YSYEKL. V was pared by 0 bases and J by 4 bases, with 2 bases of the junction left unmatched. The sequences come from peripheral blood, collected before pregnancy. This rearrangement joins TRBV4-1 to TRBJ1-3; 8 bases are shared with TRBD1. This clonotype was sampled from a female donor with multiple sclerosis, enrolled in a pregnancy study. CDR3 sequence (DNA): TGCGCCAGCAGCCAAGAGCGGACAGGGGGAAACACCATATATTTT. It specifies CASSQERTGGNTIYF.